Listed below are T cell receptor beta chains from one sample, sequenced in a study of post-analysis software for immune sequencing data. TCRdb analysed the PCR reads with MiXCR anew, one entry per CDR3 protein. This sample yields under 200,000 distinct CDR3 sequences, of which 25% to 35% are seen a single time; nearly 3.5% belongs to the top ten. Sequencing used blood. All receptors derive from a girl younger than 18 with multiple sclerosis. Each CDR3 is given with its conserved first and last residue. Fields, in order: clone size, CDR3 length, D gene, J gene, V gene, CDR3 DNA, CDR3 protein. A D gene is named only where the DNA matches it firmly. Size is omitted from some rows. Given values are once, few, many or a class for expanded clones.

abundance: .; len: 15; d_gene: TRBD1; j_gene: TRBJ1-6; v_gene: TRBV5-1; CDR3nt: TGCGCCAGCAGCTCAGAACAGGGGCCCTTTAAACCCCTCCACTTT; CDR3aa: CASSSEQGPFKPLHF
abundance: many; len: 14; d_gene: TRBD2; j_gene: TRBJ2-4; v_gene: TRBV2; CDR3nt: TGTGCCAGCAGGCGGACTAGCGGGAGTGACATTCAGTACTTC; CDR3aa: CASRRTSGSDIQYF
abundance: .; len: 15; d_gene: TRBD1; j_gene: TRBJ2-2; v_gene: TRBV5-6; CDR3nt: TGTGCCAGCAGCCGAGACAGGGTGAGCACCGGGGAGCTGTTTTTT; CDR3aa: CASSRDRVSTGELFF
abundance: .; len: 12; d_gene: .; j_gene: TRBJ2-1; v_gene: TRBV20-1; CDR3nt: TGCAGTGCGCCCGGGAATAACAATGAGCAGTTCTTC; CDR3aa: CSAPGNNNEQFF
abundance: few; len: 14; d_gene: .; j_gene: TRBJ2-7; v_gene: TRBV5-1; CDR3nt: TGCGCCAGCAGCTTGGAAAACAGGGCTCACGAGCAGTACTTC; CDR3aa: CASSLENRAHEQYF
abundance: .; len: 15; d_gene: .; j_gene: TRBJ1-2; v_gene: TRBV28; CDR3nt: TGTGCCAGCAGTTTCTCCGCAGGGCGTATCTATGACTACACCTTC; CDR3aa: CASSFSAGRIYDYTF
abundance: few; len: 14; d_gene: .; j_gene: TRBJ1-2; v_gene: TRBV7-9; CDR3nt: TGTGCCAGCAGCTCGCCTAGGGGGGACTATGGCTACACCTTC; CDR3aa: CASSSPRGDYGYTF
abundance: .; len: 18; d_gene: TRBD1; j_gene: TRBJ1-3; v_gene: TRBV4-1; CDR3nt: TGCGCCAGCAGCCAAGCACCATCACAGGGGATCTCTGGAAACACCATATATTTT; CDR3aa: CASSQAPSQGISGNTIYF
abundance: .; len: 17; d_gene: TRBD1; j_gene: TRBJ1-4; v_gene: TRBV5-1; CDR3nt: TGCGCCAGCAGACCTGGGACAGGGGGTGAGACTAATGAAAAACTGTTTTTT; CDR3aa: CASRPGTGGETNEKLFF
abundance: .; len: 16; d_gene: .; j_gene: TRBJ2-7; v_gene: TRBV5-4; CDR3nt: TGTGCCGGCAGCTTGGAGGGTTATGGGGACTCCTACGAGCAGTACTTC; CDR3aa: CAGSLEGYGDSYEQYF
abundance: .; len: 16; d_gene: .; j_gene: TRBJ2-3; v_gene: TRBV2; CDR3nt: TGTGCCAGCATATTCCGGGAGCTAACGAGCACAGATACGCAGTATTTT; CDR3aa: CASIFRELTSTDTQYF
abundance: few; len: 14; d_gene: .; j_gene: TRBJ2-5; v_gene: TRBV25-1; CDR3nt: TGTGCCAGCAGTGCCCGGGACATCGAACAGACCCAGTACTTC; CDR3aa: CASSARDIEQTQYF
abundance: many; len: 14; d_gene: .; j_gene: TRBJ2-3; v_gene: TRBV5-1; CDR3nt: TGCGCCAGCAGCTACCCCGACAGGCCAGATACGCAGTATTTT; CDR3aa: CASSYPDRPDTQYF
abundance: .; len: 14; d_gene: .; j_gene: TRBJ1-5; v_gene: TRBV19; CDR3nt: TGTGCCAGTAGTATAGAACAGAGCGACCAGCCCCAGCATTTT; CDR3aa: CASSIEQSDQPQHF
abundance: few; len: 15; d_gene: .; j_gene: TRBJ1-1; v_gene: TRBV20-1; CDR3nt: TGCAGTGCTAGAGATCATCGGGGGGCGAACACTGAAGCTTTCTTT; CDR3aa: CSARDHRGANTEAFF
abundance: many; len: 14; d_gene: TRBD2; j_gene: TRBJ2-3; v_gene: TRBV4-1; CDR3nt: TGCGCCAGCAGCCAAGGGACTAGCGCAGATACGCAGTATTTT; CDR3aa: CASSQGTSADTQYF
abundance: once; len: 16; d_gene: TRBD2; j_gene: TRBJ2-1; v_gene: TRBV29-1; CDR3nt: TGCAGCGTTGAAGAATGGATAGCGGGGGGGCCGGGTGAGCAGTTCTTC; CDR3aa: CSVEEWIAGGPGEQFF
abundance: many; len: 15; d_gene: TRBD2; j_gene: TRBJ2-5; v_gene: TRBV6-9; CDR3nt: TGTGCCAGCAGTTATCCCCAGCGGGAGGGCAAGACCCAGTACTTC; CDR3aa: CASSYPQREGKTQYF
abundance: few; len: 15; d_gene: .; j_gene: TRBJ2-3; v_gene: TRBV7-2; CDR3nt: TGTGTCAGCAGCTTAGAACTAGGCCCCAGAGATACGCAGTATTTT; CDR3aa: CVSSLELGPRDTQYF
abundance: .; len: 14; d_gene: .; j_gene: TRBJ1-5; v_gene: TRBV20-1; CDR3nt: TGCAGTGCTAGAGCTGCAGCTAGCAATCAGCCCCAGCATTTT; CDR3aa: CSARAAASNQPQHF
abundance: .; len: 14; d_gene: .; j_gene: TRBJ1-5; v_gene: TRBV5-6; CDR3nt: TGTGCCAGCAGCTGGGGCAGGGGAGTAGCGCCCCAGCATTTT; CDR3aa: CASSWGRGVAPQHF
abundance: few; len: 15; d_gene: TRBD1; j_gene: TRBJ2-2; v_gene: TRBV5-1; CDR3nt: TGCGCCAGCAGCGGACCGGGACAGGGCGCCGGGGAGCTGTTTTTT; CDR3aa: CASSGPGQGAGELFF
abundance: many; len: 11; d_gene: .; j_gene: TRBJ2-7; v_gene: TRBV7-9; CDR3nt: TGTGCCAGCAGCTCGACCTACGAGCAGTACTTC; CDR3aa: CASSSTYEQYF
abundance: .; len: 13; d_gene: .; j_gene: TRBJ1-1; v_gene: TRBV29-1; CDR3nt: TGCAGCGTTGAAGGGGGGCTCCGCACTGAAGCTTTCTTT; CDR3aa: CSVEGGLRTEAFF
abundance: many; len: 16; d_gene: TRBD2; j_gene: TRBJ2-1; v_gene: TRBV20-1; CDR3nt: TGCAGTGCTAGGAGTCTCGGCGGGGGGTTCAAGAATGAGCAGTTCTTC; CDR3aa: CSARSLGGGFKNEQFF
abundance: .; len: 14; d_gene: .; j_gene: TRBJ2-1; v_gene: TRBV3-1; CDR3nt: TGTGCCAGCAGCCCTTCCAGAGGAATGAATGAGCAGTTCTTC; CDR3aa: CASSPSRGMNEQFF
abundance: .; len: 15; d_gene: TRBD1; j_gene: TRBJ2-1; v_gene: TRBV6-5; CDR3nt: TGTGCCAGCAGTTACTTGGCAGGGGGTCACAATGAGCAGTTCTTC; CDR3aa: CASSYLAGGHNEQFF
abundance: .; len: 11; d_gene: .; j_gene: TRBJ2-5; v_gene: TRBV10-3; CDR3nt: TGTGCCATCAGTGGGGATTCGGGCCAGTACTTC; CDR3aa: CAISGDSGQYF
abundance: many; len: 13; d_gene: .; j_gene: TRBJ2-1; v_gene: TRBV4-1; CDR3nt: TGCGCCAGCAGCCAAGTGCGGGCGAAAGAGCAGTTCTTC; CDR3aa: CASSQVRAKEQFF
abundance: .; len: 14; d_gene: .; j_gene: TRBJ1-1; v_gene: TRBV7-2; CDR3nt: TGTGCCAGCGTCCTGTCGGGGCTGGGAACTGAAGCTTTCTTT; CDR3aa: CASVLSGLGTEAFF
abundance: .; len: 15; d_gene: TRBD1; j_gene: TRBJ2-1; v_gene: TRBV5-4; CDR3nt: TGTGCCAGCAGCCGTCCGGGACAGACGTACAATGAGCAGTTCTTC; CDR3aa: CASSRPGQTYNEQFF
abundance: .; len: 15; d_gene: .; j_gene: TRBJ2-7; v_gene: TRBV5-7; CDR3nt: TGTGCCAGCAGCCCCGACTTGAGCTCCTACAATGAGCAGTACTTC; CDR3aa: CASSPDLSSYNEQYF
abundance: few; len: 13; d_gene: .; j_gene: TRBJ1-2; v_gene: TRBV3-1; CDR3nt: TGTGCCAGCAGACCCGGACAGTCCTATGGCTACACCTTC; CDR3aa: CASRPGQSYGYTF
abundance: few; len: 14; d_gene: .; j_gene: TRBJ1-5; v_gene: TRBV6-1; CDR3nt: TGTGCCAGCAGTGCAGGGTATGGCAATCAGCCCCAGCATTTT; CDR3aa: CASSAGYGNQPQHF
abundance: many; len: 17; d_gene: TRBD1; j_gene: TRBJ2-3; v_gene: TRBV5-1; CDR3nt: TGCGCCAGCAGCCCGCACAATCCGGGACAGGGCACAGATACGCAGTATTTT; CDR3aa: CASSPHNPGQGTDTQYF
abundance: .; len: 16; d_gene: TRBD1; j_gene: TRBJ1-5; v_gene: TRBV4-2; CDR3nt: TGTGCCAGCAGCCTCCAGGGGGCCCCTAGCAATCAGCCCCAGCATTTT; CDR3aa: CASSLQGAPSNQPQHF
abundance: many; len: 14; d_gene: .; j_gene: TRBJ2-5; v_gene: TRBV5-1; CDR3nt: TGCGCCAGCAGCTCGGGACAGCGGGGAGAGACCCAGTACTTC; CDR3aa: CASSSGQRGETQYF
abundance: .; len: 15; d_gene: TRBD2; j_gene: TRBJ2-5; v_gene: TRBV28; CDR3nt: TGTGCCAGCTCACCCCCTGGACTAGCGGGAGAGACCCAGTACTTC; CDR3aa: CASSPPGLAGETQYF
abundance: .; len: 15; d_gene: .; j_gene: TRBJ1-4; v_gene: TRBV12-3/TRBV12-4; CDR3nt: TGTGCCAGCAATTACGGGCATGCGGGTAATGAAAAACTGTTTTTT; CDR3aa: CASNYGHAGNEKLFF
abundance: many; len: 16; d_gene: TRBD2; j_gene: TRBJ2-5; v_gene: TRBV4-1; CDR3nt: TGCGCCAGCAGCCAAAGATCGGCTAGCGGGAGCGAGACCCAGTACTTC; CDR3aa: CASSQRSASGSETQYF
abundance: few; len: 16; d_gene: TRBD1; j_gene: TRBJ1-2; v_gene: TRBV4-1; CDR3nt: TGCGCCAGCAGCCAAGAGGGAAGGGGCCAGGGGGTCGGCTACACCTTC; CDR3aa: CASSQEGRGQGVGYTF
abundance: .; len: 14; d_gene: .; j_gene: TRBJ1-1; v_gene: TRBV6-5; CDR3nt: TGTGCCAGCGGTTACAGTCAGTTGAACACTGAAGCTTTCTTT; CDR3aa: CASGYSQLNTEAFF
abundance: few; len: 16; d_gene: TRBD1; j_gene: TRBJ1-1; v_gene: TRBV20-1; CDR3nt: TGCAGTGCTAGAGTCCTGGGACAGGGGGTGAACACTGAAGCTTTCTTT; CDR3aa: CSARVLGQGVNTEAFF
abundance: .; len: 16; d_gene: TRBD2; j_gene: TRBJ2-5; v_gene: TRBV27; CDR3nt: TGTGCCAGCAGCCCCAGACCTAGCGGGGGGGGCGAGACCCAGTACTTC; CDR3aa: CASSPRPSGGGETQYF
abundance: few; len: 15; d_gene: TRBD2; j_gene: TRBJ2-3; v_gene: TRBV12-3/TRBV12-4; CDR3nt: TGTGCCAGCAGTCCAGGACTAGCGGACCCAGATGCGCAGTATTTT; CDR3aa: CASSPGLADPDAQYF
abundance: many; len: 16; d_gene: TRBD1; j_gene: TRBJ2-1; v_gene: TRBV5-1; CDR3nt: TGCGCCAGCAGCTTGGCCGGTCAGGGGGCCTACAATGAGCAGTTCTTC; CDR3aa: CASSLAGQGAYNEQFF
abundance: .; len: 15; d_gene: .; j_gene: TRBJ2-4; v_gene: TRBV4-2; CDR3nt: TGTGCCAGCAGCCAAGACTATAAAGTCAAAAACATTCAGTACTTC; CDR3aa: CASSQDYKVKNIQYF
abundance: many; len: 13; d_gene: .; j_gene: TRBJ1-2; v_gene: TRBV29-1; CDR3nt: TGCAGCGTACTACAGATAAAGAACTATGGCTACACCTTC; CDR3aa: CSVLQIKNYGYTF
abundance: .; len: 15; d_gene: .; j_gene: TRBJ2-1; v_gene: TRBV5-1; CDR3nt: TGCGCCAGCGGCGTACTCGGTCAGATGGGGAATGAGCAGTTCTTC; CDR3aa: CASGVLGQMGNEQFF
abundance: many; len: 14; d_gene: .; j_gene: TRBJ2-7; v_gene: TRBV28; CDR3nt: TGTGCCAGCAGTGGGACCACAGCATCCTACGAGCAGTACTTC; CDR3aa: CASSGTTASYEQYF
abundance: .; len: 13; d_gene: .; j_gene: TRBJ2-1; v_gene: TRBV7-9; CDR3nt: TGTGCCTGCAGCTTAGCGGACTACAATGAGCAGTTCTTC; CDR3aa: CACSLADYNEQFF
abundance: many; len: 14; d_gene: TRBD1; j_gene: TRBJ2-3; v_gene: TRBV4-1; CDR3nt: TGCGCCAGCAGCCAACAGGGGGCCGCAGATACGCAGTATTTT; CDR3aa: CASSQQGAADTQYF